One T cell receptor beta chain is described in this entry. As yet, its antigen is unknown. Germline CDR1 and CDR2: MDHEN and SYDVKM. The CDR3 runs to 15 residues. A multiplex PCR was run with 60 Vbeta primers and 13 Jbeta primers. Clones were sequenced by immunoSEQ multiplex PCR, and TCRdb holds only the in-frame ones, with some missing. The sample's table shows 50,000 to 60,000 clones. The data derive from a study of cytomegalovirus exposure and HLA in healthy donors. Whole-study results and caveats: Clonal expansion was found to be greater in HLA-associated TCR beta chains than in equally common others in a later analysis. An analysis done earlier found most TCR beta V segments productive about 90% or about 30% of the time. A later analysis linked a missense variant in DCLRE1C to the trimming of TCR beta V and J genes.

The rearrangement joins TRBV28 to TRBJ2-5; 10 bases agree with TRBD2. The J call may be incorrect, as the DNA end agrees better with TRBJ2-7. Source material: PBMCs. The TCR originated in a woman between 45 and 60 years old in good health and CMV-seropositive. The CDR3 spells CASTHDSGRLYEQYF. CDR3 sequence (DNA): TGTGCCAGCACCCACGATAGCGGGAGGTTGTACGAGCAGTACTTC.